These T cell receptor beta chains were read from a single sample in a study of blood T cell repertoires in COVID-19. The repertoire was sequenced with immunoSEQ multiplex PCR; TCRdb's copy has only in-frame clones and lacks some. Found here are about 380,000 clones, roughly 86% of them singletons; the top ten hold approximately 1%. What was sequenced was peripheral blood. These receptors all stem from a human donor with acute or convalescent COVID-19. The donor label of this sample is uncertain. Each CDR3 is given with its conserved first and last residue. D genes are given only for firm matches. Clone size is given for some rows only: seen once, a few or many times, or a class if the clone is expanded.

j_gene	v_gene	abundance	d_gene	CDR3aa	CDR3nt
TRBJ1-3	TRBV30	NA	NA	CAWSVFSPGNTIYF	TGTGCCTGGAGTGTATTTTCTCCCGGAAACACCATATATTTT
TRBJ1-2	TRBV19	NA	NA	CASRSGGINYGYTF	TGTGCCAGTAGATCCGGGGGGATTAACTATGGCTACACCTTC
TRBJ1-4	TRBV5-1	NA	NA	CASRNGGQLNEKLFF	TGCGCCAGCAGAAATGGAGGGCAGCTCAATGAAAAACTGTTTTTT
TRBJ2-2	TRBV7-8	many	TRBD1	CASSHRGQGGELFF	TGTGCCAGCAGCCACAGGGGGCAGGGCGGGGAGCTGTTTTTT
TRBJ2-3	TRBV2	NA	NA	CASSFPSAAQYF	TGTGCCAGCAGCTTTCCCTCGGCGGCGCAGTATTTT
TRBJ1-4	TRBV11-2	NA	NA	CASSRDRKEKLFF	TGTGCCAGCAGCCGCGACAGAAAAGAAAAACTGTTTTTT
TRBJ1-5	TRBV19	once	NA	CASSGARGNQPQHF	TGTGCCAGTAGTGGGGCAAGGGGCAATCAGCCCCAGCATTTT
TRBJ1-5	TRBV7-8	NA	TRBD1	CASSPIVTGTFQPQHF	TGTGCCAGCAGCCCAATAGTGACAGGGACCTTTCAGCCCCAGCATTTT
TRBJ1-5	TRBV2	NA	NA	CASTRRNSNQPQHF	TGTGCCAGCACTCGGAGAAATAGCAATCAGCCCCAGCATTTT
TRBJ2-3	TRBV27	NA	NA	CASSRRLPDTQYF	TGTGCCAGCAGCCGAAGACTTCCAGATACGCAGTATTTT
TRBJ2-3	TRBV7-9	NA	TRBD2	CASSSRPLAGVTDTQYF	TGTGCCAGCAGCTCGAGACCATTAGCGGGGGTAACAGATACGCAGTATTTT
TRBJ1-1	TRBV6-1	NA	NA	CASSELGRGGADTEAFF	TGTGCCAGCAGTGAATTAGGTAGGGGGGGCGCCGACACTGAAGCTTTCTTT
TRBJ1-1	TRBV7-9	NA	TRBD1	CASSFDRVTEAFF	TGTGCCAGCAGCTTCGACAGGGTCACTGAAGCTTTCTTT
TRBJ1-4	TRBV5-5	NA	TRBD1	CASSLALWDRVNEKLFF	TGTGCCAGCAGCCTTGCGTTATGGGACAGGGTAAATGAAAAACTGTTTTTT
TRBJ1-2	TRBV30	few	NA	CAWSPGVWGYTF	TGTGCCTGGAGTCCCGGGGTATGGGGCTACACCTTC
TRBJ2-7	TRBV5-1	once	TRBD1	CASSPWDRGGEQYF	TGCGCCAGCTCCCCGTGGGACAGGGGAGGTGAGCAGTACTTC
TRBJ2-3	TRBV2	NA	TRBD2	CASSDPGGGATDTQYF	TGTGCCAGCAGTGACCCAGGCGGGGGGGCCACAGATACGCAGTATTTT
TRBJ1-5	TRBV4-2	NA	NA	CASSQVSDRYSNQPQHF	TGTGCCAGCAGCCAAGTGTCTGACAGATATAGCAATCAGCCCCAGCATTTT
TRBJ1-5	TRBV5-5	NA	NA	CASSLTVLGGYSNQPQHF	TGTGCCAGCAGCTTGACAGTTCTTGGGGGCTATAGCAATCAGCCCCAGCATTTT
TRBJ2-7	TRBV19	once	TRBD1	CASSGTGRSNEQYF	TGTGCCAGTAGTGGGACAGGGCGAAGCAACGAGCAGTACTTC
TRBJ1-5	TRBV2	NA	NA	CASGSGGNQPQHF	TGTGCCAGCGGATCAGGGGGCAATCAGCCCCAGCATTTT
TRBJ1-1	TRBV28	NA	TRBD1	CASSQQGAAEAFF	TGTGCCAGCAGTCAACAGGGGGCAGCTGAAGCTTTCTTT
TRBJ2-7	TRBV2	NA	TRBD2	CARASGGNSYEQYF	TGTGCCAGAGCTAGCGGGGGGAACTCCTACGAGCAGTACTTC
TRBJ1-6	TRBV18	NA	NA	CASSLDSGRNNSPLHF	TGTGCCAGCTCCCTAGACTCGGGGAGGAATAATTCACCCCTCCACTTT
TRBJ1-1	TRBV7-9	once	TRBD1	CASSQGQGRGAFF	TGTGCCAGCAGCCAAGGACAGGGGAGAGGAGCTTTCTTT
TRBJ1-4	TRBV6-1	NA	NA	CASSDPSGMEEKLFF	TGTGCCAGCAGTGACCCTTCCGGGATGGAGGAAAAACTGTTTTTT
TRBJ1-1	TRBV24-1	NA	NA	CATRIDRLLTFF	TGTGCCACCAGGATAGACAGGTTGTTAACTTTCTTT
TRBJ1-6	TRBV11-3	NA	NA	CASSPRGRGSSYNSPLHF	TGTGCCAGCAGCCCGAGGGGGAGGGGGAGCTCCTATAATTCACCCCTCCACTTT
TRBJ1-1	TRBV5-4	NA	TRBD1	CASSHDRVRTEAFF	TGTGCCAGCAGCCACGACAGGGTCCGGACTGAAGCTTTCTTT
TRBJ2-7	TRBV18	NA	NA	CASSPQTGRRNEQYF	TGTGCCAGCTCACCACAAACAGGGCGTCGGAACGAGCAGTACTTC
TRBJ1-1	TRBV19	NA	TRBD1	CASSVTGVGTEAFF	TGTGCCAGTAGTGTGACAGGGGTTGGCACTGAAGCTTTCTTT
TRBJ1-5	TRBV5-6	NA	NA	CASSRLDRFDQPQHF	TGTGCCAGCAGCCGACTTGACAGGTTCGATCAGCCCCAGCATTTT
TRBJ1-1	TRBV10-2	few	NA	CASRRVPLNTEAFF	TGCGCCAGCAGACGGGTACCCCTGAACACTGAAGCTTTCTTT
TRBJ1-1	TRBV3-1/TRBV3-2	few	NA	CASSQLLGNTEAFF	TGTGCCAGCAGCCAATTACTCGGGAACACTGAAGCTTTCTTT
TRBJ2-3	TRBV30	NA	TRBD1	CAWTLPGQGIPSQYF	TGTGCCTGGACCTTGCCGGGACAGGGAATCCCCTCGCAGTATTTT
TRBJ1-5	TRBV19	NA	TRBD1	CASSIVRGQPQHF	TGTGCCAGTAGTATCGTCAGGGGGCAGCCCCAGCATTTT